The sequence of this T cell receptor (beta chain) was determined in a study of blood T cell repertoires in COVID-19. This CDR3 region has 13 residues. V shed 4 bases and J 8 bases; nucleotides not matched to a gene: 6. Germline-derived CDR1 and CDR2 are MDHEN and SYDVKM. Repertoires were generated with immunoSEQ multiplex PCR, while TCRdb's copy carries only in-frame clones and drops some. Of tens of thousands of clones listed, roughly 91% are singletons. The chain is built from TRBV28 and TRBJ2-3; 7 bases are shared with TRBD1. The receptor was isolated from a woman at least 80 years old with active COVID-19. The sequencing input was peripheral blood. CDR3 loop: CASSWDSQGTQYF. CDR3 nucleotides: TGTGCCAGCAGTTGGGACAGTCAGGGTACGCAGTATTTT.